These T cell receptor beta chains were read from a single sample in a study of T cells after yellow fever vaccination. TCRdb itself ran the 5' RACE reads through MiXCR, one entry per CDR3 protein. The repertoire includes tens of thousands of distinct CDR3 sequences, about 7.7% of them detected once, and approximately 29% sits in the top ten. The input for sequencing was CD8+ T cells sorted from PBMCs, taken 10 to 11 days after the first yellow fever vaccination. The receptors come from a man aged 18 to 35 who received the YFV17D yellow fever vaccine. Both conserved end residues are part of each CDR3. The D gene is left open where the match is weak. The size field is filled for only some rows; it gives once, few, many or a size class.

abundance	d_gene	v_gene	j_gene	CDR3nt	CDR3aa
.	TRBD2	TRBV24-1	TRBJ2-1	TGTGCCACCAGTGCCAGAGCGGGGGGGCCTTGCGAGCAGTTCTTC	CATSARAGGPCEQFF
many	TRBD1	TRBV12-3/TRBV12-4	TRBJ2-1	TGTGCCAGCAGGACAGGGGAGAATGAGCAGTTCTTC	CASRTGENEQFF
many	.	TRBV15	TRBJ2-3	TGTGCCACCAGCAAGATTCGAATAGCGACAGATACGCAGTATTTT	CATSKIRIATDTQYF
few	TRBD1	TRBV4-1	TRBJ1-5	TGCGCCAGCAGCCAAACAGGGGGCTATCAGCCCCAGCATTTT	CASSQTGGYQPQHF
many	TRBD2	TRBV29-1	TRBJ2-2	TGCAGCGTTACTAGCGGGGCCGGGGAGCTGTTTTTT	CSVTSGAGELFF
few	.	TRBV3-1	TRBJ2-7	TGTGCCAGCAGCCAAGAGGGGCAGGGATCATCAAGGGGCGAGCAGTACTTC	CASSQEGQGSSRGEQYF
.	.	TRBV10-2	TRBJ2-1	TGCGCCAGCAGTGGAAGGGGGGGGGCAAGGCAGTTCTTC	CASSGRGGARQFF
many	TRBD1	TRBV7-9	TRBJ2-2	TGTGCCAGCAGCTTAAAGGGGGCGAAGACCGGGGAGCTGTTTTTT	CASSLKGAKTGELFF
many	.	TRBV12-5	TRBJ1-5	TGTGCTAGTGGTTTGGGGGGACAGCCCCAGCATTTT	CASGLGGQPQHF
many	.	TRBV7-3	TRBJ2-3	TGTGCCAGCAGTTCAAGTATGGCCTCGGGATATACGCAGTATTTT	CASSSSMASGYTQYF
few	.	TRBV19	TRBJ2-2	TGTGCCAGTAGTCCGGGACCCACCACCGGGGAGCTGTTTTTT	CASSPGPTTGELFF
many	.	TRBV4-3	TRBJ2-1	TGCGCCAGCAGCCTAAGACCGCCGCGCCCGGTGATGGTTGAGCAGTTCTTC	CASSLRPPRPVMVEQFF
many	.	TRBV11-2	TRBJ2-5	TGTGCCAGCAGCTTAGATTACGACTTCCAAGAGACCCAGTACTTC	CASSLDYDFQETQYF
many	.	TRBV14	TRBJ2-7	TGTGCCAGCAGCCTTAGGGCGGGCTCCTACGAGCAGTACTTC	CASSLRAGSYEQYF
.	TRBD2	TRBV6-2/TRBV6-3	TRBJ2-2	TGTGCCAGCACCTCCCCGGGAGGGTCCGACACCGGGGAGCTGTTTTTT	CASTSPGGSDTGELFF
many	.	TRBV7-2	TRBJ2-6	TGTGCCAGCAGCTTAGCGGTGGGCGTGGGTGGGGCCAACGTCCTGACTTTC	CASSLAVGVGGANVLTF
many	.	TRBV9	TRBJ1-1	TGTGCCAGCAGCCTCGGGACGGCAAATGAAGCTTTCTTT	CASSLGTANEAFF
.	TRBD1	TRBV6-1	TRBJ2-3	TGTGCCAGCAGTCCGCGGACAGGGTGGTTCACAGATACGCAGTATTTT	CASSPRTGWFTDTQYF
many	.	TRBV5-1	TRBJ2-1	TGCGCCAGCAGCTTTTTCGCGGGGGCCGCCAATGAGCAGTTCTTC	CASSFFAGAANEQFF
few	TRBD1	TRBV29-1	TRBJ1-2	TGCAGCGTTGAAATCGGACAGGGGGCATGGGGCTACACCTTC	CSVEIGQGAWGYTF
many	.	TRBV12-3/TRBV12-4	TRBJ2-7	TGTGCCAGCAGTAGGGCAGGGCCAGGCTACGAGCAGTACTTC	CASSRAGPGYEQYF
many	TRBD1	TRBV10-1	TRBJ1-6	TGCGCCAGCAGTGAGTCGAATCCCCGGGACAGGCGATCACCCCTCCACTTT	CASSESNPRDRRSPLHF
many	.	TRBV20-1	TRBJ2-1	TGCAGTGCTAGTGACGGGGAGCAGTTCTTC	CSASDGEQFF
many	TRBD2	TRBV4-3	TRBJ2-6	TGCGCCAGCAGCCCCGGGAGGGTCTCTGGGGCCAACGTCCTGACTTTC	CASSPGRVSGANVLTF
.	TRBD2	TRBV7-3	TRBJ2-1	TGTGCCAGCAGTCGCACGGGACTAGCGGCCCTTAGCTCCTACAATGAGCAGTTCTTC	CASSRTGLAALSSYNEQFF
many	TRBD2	TRBV7-2	TRBJ2-5	TGTGCCAGCAGCTTCCTAGCGGGGGGCGAAGAGACCCAGTACTTC	CASSFLAGGEETQYF
.	.	TRBV4-3	TRBJ1-2	TGCGCCAGCAGCCAAGAGGAGGCACCGCTCTATGGCTACACCTTC	CASSQEEAPLYGYTF
few	.	TRBV11-2	TRBJ1-3	TGTGCCAGCAGCTTAAAGAGGGCCCAACATTACTCTGGGAACACCATATATTTT	CASSLKRAQHYSGNTIYF
many	.	TRBV7-9	TRBJ2-3	TGTGCCAGCAGCGCATCCCCAGATACGCAGTATTTT	CASSASPDTQYF
many	TRBD1	TRBV7-8	TRBJ1-5	TGTGCCAGCAGCTCGACAGGGCCCAATCAGCCCCAGCATTTT	CASSSTGPNQPQHF
many	TRBD2	TRBV29-1	TRBJ2-7	TGCAGCGTTGAATCGGGCAGGCAGGGAGGGTACGAGCAGTACTTC	CSVESGRQGGYEQYF
many	.	TRBV6-2/TRBV6-3	TRBJ2-6	TGTGCCAGCAGCCCCCTCTCTGGGGCCAACGTCCTGACTTTC	CASSPLSGANVLTF
many	.	TRBV5-6	TRBJ1-1	TGTGCCAGCAGCCTAGGACTGTCTGAAGCTTTCTTT	CASSLGLSEAFF
many	TRBD2	TRBV19	TRBJ2-7	TGTGCCAGTACCCTACTAGCTGCGGGGGGTGAGCAGTACTTC	CASTLLAAGGEQYF
few	.	TRBV6-5	TRBJ1-5	TGTGCCAGCAGTTACTCGAGTTTGCAGCCCCAGCATTTT	CASSYSSLQPQHF
.	TRBD1	TRBV20-1	TRBJ1-2	TGCAGTGCTATTGGGACAGGAGACCTTCCTAACTATGGCTACACCTTC	CSAIGTGDLPNYGYTF
few	TRBD1	TRBV29-1	TRBJ2-3	TGCAGCGTTGAAGGGCTAGAGGGACAGGGACCGGGGGATACGCAGTATTTT	CSVEGLEGQGPGDTQYF
many	.	TRBV28	TRBJ2-5	TGTGCCAGCAGACTTAAGCTTCCAGAGACCCAGTACTTC	CASRLKLPETQYF
.	.	TRBV6-2/TRBV6-3	TRBJ2-1	TGTGCCAGTAGTCTTGACAGTTATCTGGAGCAGTTCTTC	CASSLDSYLEQFF
.	TRBD1	TRBV6-2/TRBV6-3	TRBJ2-7	TGTGCCAGCAGTTCCGGGACAGGGGGCTTCGAGCAGTACTTC	CASSSGTGGFEQYF